These T cell receptor beta chains were read from a single sample in a study of identical twins. From the 5' RACE reads, TCRdb called clonotypes with MiXCR, one entry per CDR3 protein. The sample consists of about 250,000 distinct CDR3 sequences, about 7.5% of them appearing once. The data also belong to a second study, concerning yellow fever vaccine responses in identical twins.

Sequencing was done on a sample of CD8+ T cells sorted from blood. These receptors were collected from a woman between 18 and 29 years old in good health. Both conserved end residues are part of each CDR3. The D gene is left open where the match is weak. Clone size, where shown, is once, few, many, or a class for clones that have expanded.

J | V | size | D | DNA | CDR3
TRBJ2-2 | TRBV4-1 | many | - | TGCGCCAGCAGCAAAGAAGGGGCGGTTAGGGGTTCCGGGGAGCTGTTTTTT | CASSKEGAVRGSGELFF
TRBJ1-1 | TRBV20-1 | few | - | TGCAGTGCTAGAGATCGGCTCTCCGGGTTAGCGAACACTGAAGCTTTCTTT | CSARDRLSGLANTEAFF
TRBJ2-7 | TRBV12-3/TRBV12-4 | many | TRBD1 | TGTGCCAGCAGTTTATTCCAGGGGGACCTTACCGAGCAGTACTTC | CASSLFQGDLTEQYF
TRBJ2-1 | TRBV5-4 | - | TRBD2 | TGTGCCAGCAGCTATTCGACTAGCGTCCTCACTGAGCAGTTCTTC | CASSYSTSVLTEQFF
TRBJ2-1 | TRBV7-9 | many | - | TGTGCCAGCAGTCTAGCGAGCTCCTACAATGAGCAGTTCTTC | CASSLASSYNEQFF
TRBJ2-7 | TRBV2 | - | TRBD1 | TGTGCCAGCAGTGCTAGGTCAGGGGGCCTTCTCTACGAGCAGTACTTC | CASSARSGGLLYEQYF
TRBJ1-2 | TRBV2 | - | - | TGTGCCAGCTTACTCTATGGCTACACCTTC | CASLLYGYTF
TRBJ2-1 | TRBV24-1 | many | TRBD2 | TGTGCCACCAGTGATGGACTAGCGAACAATGAGCAGTTCTTC | CATSDGLANNEQFF
TRBJ2-1 | TRBV7-6 | - | - | TGTGCCAGCAGCTTGACAACGGGGGGCTGGGCCGAGCAGTTCTTC | CASSLTTGGWAEQFF
TRBJ2-2 | TRBV12-5 | few | - | TGTGCTAGTGGTTACGGCGGAACTCAGAACACCGGGGAGCTGTTTTTT | CASGYGGTQNTGELFF
TRBJ2-1 | TRBV29-1 | many | - | TGCAGCGTTGAAGGGGCCAGCCCGAATGAGCAGTTCTTC | CSVEGASPNEQFF
TRBJ1-1 | TRBV5-5 | - | - | TGTGCCAGCAGCTTTGGCCATGGTCCTGAAGCTTTCTTT | CASSFGHGPEAFF
TRBJ2-1 | TRBV5-6 | - | TRBD2 | TGTGCCAGCAGCGGCGGACTAGCCCCCTACAATGAGCAGTTCTTC | CASSGGLAPYNEQFF
TRBJ2-1 | TRBV4-1 | many | - | TGCGCCAGCAGCCACCGGTCTGAGCAGTTCTTC | CASSHRSEQFF
TRBJ2-2 | TRBV9 | few | - | TGTGCCAGCAGCGTAGCGAGTCATGGCGCCGGGGAGCTGTTTTTT | CASSVASHGAGELFF
TRBJ1-6 | TRBV20-1 | - | - | TGCAGTGCTAGCCGGGACGAAGGCCGAGATTATAATTCACCCCTCCACTTT | CSASRDEGRDYNSPLHF
TRBJ2-3 | TRBV28 | - | TRBD2 | TGTGCCAGCACCCTAGCGGGGGGTCTGACAGATACGCAGTATTTT | CASTLAGGLTDTQYF
TRBJ2-5 | TRBV3-1 | - | - | TGTGCCAGCAGCCAAAGTCAGGCCAGACAAGAGACCCAGTACTTC | CASSQSQARQETQYF
TRBJ2-1 | TRBV12-3/TRBV12-4 | - | TRBD2 | TGTGCCAGCAGTTTAAGTTTTTGGGCGGGAGGATTCAATGAGCAGTTCTTC | CASSLSFWAGGFNEQFF
TRBJ2-7 | TRBV12-3/TRBV12-4 | few | TRBD2 | TGTGCCAGCAGGGTAGCGGGAGGTCTATACGAGCAGTACTTC | CASRVAGGLYEQYF
TRBJ1-6 | TRBV29-1 | - | - | TGCAGCGCCCGTACCGAAAGCTCCTATAATTCACCCCTCCACTTT | CSARTESSYNSPLHF
TRBJ2-2 | TRBV7-9 | few | TRBD1 | TGTGCCAGCAGCCCAAGACAGGGAACGAACACCGGGGAGCTGTTTTTT | CASSPRQGTNTGELFF
TRBJ1-2 | TRBV28 | many | - | TGTGCCAGCAGTAGCAACGGCCCTTATGGCTACACCTTC | CASSSNGPYGYTF
TRBJ1-1 | TRBV11-2 | many | - | TGTGCCAGCAGTCAACAGGAGAACACTGAAGCTTTCTTT | CASSQQENTEAFF
TRBJ2-2 | TRBV29-1 | few | TRBD2 | TGCAGCGTTGAAGACACCGAGCGGGAGATTGGGGAGCTGTTTTTT | CSVEDTEREIGELFF
TRBJ1-2 | TRBV2 | - | - | TGTGCCAGCAGCCTAGGGAGACAGCACTATGGCTACACCTTC | CASSLGRQHYGYTF
TRBJ2-1 | TRBV3-1 | - | TRBD2 | TGTGCCAGCAGCCAAGACGGAGCGGGGGATGAGCAGTTCTTC | CASSQDGAGDEQFF
TRBJ2-4 | TRBV28 | - | TRBD1 | TGTGCCAGCGGACAGGGGAAAAACATTCAGTACTTC | CASGQGKNIQYF
TRBJ2-1 | TRBV2 | many | TRBD2 | TGTGCCAGCAGTGGACTAGCGGGGAGTGAGCAGTTCTTC | CASSGLAGSEQFF
TRBJ2-5 | TRBV4-1 | many | - | TGCGCCAGCAGCCAAGCGGGGTTTTTCGAGACCCAGTACTTC | CASSQAGFFETQYF
TRBJ2-5 | TRBV7-9 | - | TRBD1 | TGTGCCAGCAGCTTACCCAGACAGGGTGGGGCCCAGTACTTC | CASSLPRQGGAQYF
TRBJ1-2 | TRBV12-3/TRBV12-4 | many | - | TGTGCCAGCACGGGGATTAACTATGGCTACACCTTC | CASTGINYGYTF
TRBJ1-1 | TRBV27 | few | - | TGTGCCAGCATTCCCTCCGCGGGCAGGGGGAACACTGAAGCTTTCTTT | CASIPSAGRGNTEAFF
TRBJ2-1 | TRBV29-1 | many | - | TGCAGCGTAGGCCCCGGGTCCAATGAGCAGTTCTTC | CSVGPGSNEQFF
TRBJ1-1 | TRBV11-2 | few | TRBD1 | TGTGCCAGCAGCCCTCCGACAGGGTGGGACACTGAAGCTTTCTTT | CASSPPTGWDTEAFF
TRBJ2-3 | TRBV4-1 | - | - | TGCGCCAGCAGCCAAGACGGGATGGGTTACGGTGATACGCAGTATTTT | CASSQDGMGYGDTQYF
TRBJ1-6 | TRBV9 | many | TRBD1 | TGTGCCAGCAGCGTCGCAGACACCGGGACAGGGAGGCTTTGGCTAGATTCACCCCTCCACTTT | CASSVADTGTGRLWLDSPLHF
TRBJ2-5 | TRBV20-1 | few | - | TGCAGTGCTAGTAAGGGCGAGACCCAGTACTTC | CSASKGETQYF
TRBJ2-1 | TRBV28 | - | TRBD1 | TGTGCCAGCAGACCGGGACAGGGAAGAGACGATGAGCAGTTCTTC | CASRPGQGRDDEQFF
TRBJ1-1 | TRBV20-1 | many | - | TGCAGTGCTACTACAGGGAGTAACACTGAAGCTTTCTTT | CSATTGSNTEAFF
TRBJ2-7 | TRBV28 | - | TRBD2 | TGTGCCAGCAGTTTAAGTGGGACTAGCGGGACACACGAGCAGTACTTC | CASSLSGTSGTHEQYF
TRBJ2-3 | TRBV5-1 | - | - | TGCGCCAGCAGCTTGGAGGGGGTCGGCACAGATACGCAGTATTTT | CASSLEGVGTDTQYF
TRBJ2-1 | TRBV7-6 | many | TRBD1 | TGTGCCAGCAGCCCGGACAGGTTAGAGCAGTTCTTC | CASSPDRLEQFF
TRBJ2-1 | TRBV28 | - | - | TGTGCCAGCGGAGATGAGAATGAGCAGTTCTTC | CASGDENEQFF
TRBJ2-3 | TRBV5-1 | - | TRBD2 | TGCGCCAGCAGCTTGGCCTATGGACTAGAGGGGGATACGCAGTATTTT | CASSLAYGLEGDTQYF
TRBJ2-1 | TRBV19 | few | - | TGTGCCAGTAGTATACGGGGGAGTGACGAGCAGTTCTTC | CASSIRGSDEQFF
TRBJ2-1 | TRBV28 | many | - | TGTGCCAGCACCTCCCTAGCGCGCACCTACAATGAGCAGTTCTTC | CASTSLARTYNEQFF
TRBJ2-5 | TRBV12-3/TRBV12-4 | few | - | TGTGCCAGCAGTTTGGGGGTAGCGACCCAGTACTTC | CASSLGVATQYF